The entry below describes one TCR beta chain. This sample is drawn from a study of cytomegalovirus exposure and HLA in healthy donors. The PCR had 60 Vbeta and 13 Jbeta primers. Assay used: immunoSEQ multiplex PCR; TCRdb lists only in-frame clones, some missing. The sample holds 84,000 or so clones, roughly three quarters seen once. The CDR3 runs 14 residues. From germline, CDR1 is SGDLS and CDR2 YYNGEE. V was trimmed by 0 bases and J by 6 bases, leaving 13 bases between them. The clonotype originates from a male donor in good health and CMV-seronegative. Sequenced material: PBMCs. The V call is TRBV9, the J call TRBJ2-7; D might be TRBD1 (6 bases). CDR3 sequence (DNA): TGTGCCAGCAGCGTAGGGGGGCAGATTTCCGAGCAGTACTTC. This codes for CASSVGGQISEQYF.